These 14 T cell receptor beta chains share one sample of origin, sequenced in a study of T cells in Graves' hyperthyroidism and ophthalmopathy (dated by TCRdb to about 2019). Libraries were built with multiplex PCR. The sequencer listed for this sample is Illumina HiSeq 2000. The TCR beta CDR3 regions were amplified from the RNA transcripts. The TCR CDR3 was subjected to a first round of RT-PCR using the HTBI primer set and the Qiagen OneStep RT-PCR kit. Through fastp at Q25 and MiXCR, TCRdb rebuilt clones from the public reads, retaining in-frame beta chains. Rows with one shared CDR3 protein collapse into an entry with the most common genes and DNA. The sample table contains roughly 570,000 distinct CDR3 sequences; only one count was recorded for 15% to 18% of them. Of the sample, under 8% falls within the top ten clones. Sequencing input: blood. The receptors were sampled from a woman in her 30s with Graves' hyperthyroidism.

This clonotype was found many times. The chain employs TRBV30 and TRBJ2-1, with TRBD1 matching over 8 bases. Trimming at V came to 2 bases and at J to 5 bases, leaving 2 bases not matched to a gene. The germline CDR1 and CDR2 sequences are GTSNPN and SVGIG (reference sequence). The CDR3 runs 13 residues. For the CDR3, the DNA is TGTGCCTGGAGTAGGGACAGGAACAATGAGCAGTTCTTC. This codes for CAWSRDRNNEQFF. Filled out from reference TRBV30 and TRBJ2-1, the complete variable domain reads SQTIHQWPATLVQPVGSPLSLECTVEGTSNPNLYWYRQAAGRGLQLLFYSVGIGQISSEVPQNLSASRPQDRQFILSSKKLLLSDSGFYLCAWSRDRNNEQFFGPGTRLTVL.

The rearrangement uses TRBV19 and TRBJ2-1; TRBD2 matches 10 bases. V gave up 5 bases and J gave up 10 bases; unmatched junction bases: 14. The CDR3 extends over 16 amino acids. The germline V gene encodes CDR1 LNHDA and CDR2 SQIVND (reference sequence). DNA for the CDR3: TGTGCCAGTAGTCTGACATTTTCTAGCGGGAGTTCCGAGCAGTTCTTC. This translates into CASSLTFSSGSSEQFF.

In its sample, this clonotype was seen a few times. This sequence joins TRBV3-1 and TRBJ2-2, with TRBD2 identical over 11 bases. V dropped 5 bases and J dropped 2; count of bases not matched to a gene: 4. The CDR3 has 16 residues. Germline V CDR1 and CDR2: LGHDT, YNNKEL (reference sequence). The CDR3 coding sequence is TGTGCCAGCAGCTCAACTAGCGGGAGTAACACCGGGGAGCTGTTTTTT. Residues: CASSSTSGSNTGELFF.

Only a few counts were recorded for this clonotype. The CDR3 is CASSLEQRTGAGYTF. The CDR3 region has the DNA TGCGCCAGCAGCTTGGAGCAGCGGACAGGGGCTGGCTACACCTTC. This sequence joins TRBV5-1 and TRBJ1-2, with TRBD1 identical over 9 bases. The CDR3 sequence is 15 residues long. J was trimmed by 7 bases and V by 0 bases; bases with no gene match: 7. Germline V lookup: CDR1 SGHRS, CDR2 YFSETQ.

This clonotype was observed a few times. The chain combines TRBV15 with TRBJ2-1; 7 bases fit TRBD2. Per germline, CDR1 LNHNV and CDR2 YYDKDF (reference sequence). This CDR3 contains 18 residues. With 0 bases clipped from V and 1 base from J, the junction kept 9 bases outside the gene matches. The CDR3 spells CATSRDRRASGSYNEQFF. The CDR3 bases are TGTGCCACCAGCAGAGATAGGCGTGCTAGCGGATCCTACAATGAGCAGTTCTTC.

At least ten counts were recorded for this clonotype. This chain connects TRBV28 to TRBJ2-3; D ambiguous. With 5 bases removed from V and 2 bases from J, the gap between germline ends came to 5 bases. CDR3 size: 12 residues. Germline V lookup: CDR1 MDHEN, CDR2 SYDVKM. The CDR3 loop is CASSRPTDTQYF. For the CDR3, the DNA is TGTGCCAGCAGTCGTCCCACAGATACGCAGTATTTT.

Ten or more counts support this clonotype. This rearrangement joins TRBV10-3 to TRBJ1-1; no clear D gene. There are 13 residues in the CDR3. Germline V gives CDR1 ENHRY, CDR2 SYGVKD. The V and J ends lost 3 bases and 2 bases respectively, with 7 bases between them. CDR3 residues: CAISDLGNTEAFF. The DNA for the CDR3 is TGTGCCATCAGTGACTTGGGCAACACTGAAGCTTTCTTT.

The J gene is TRBJ2-6, the V gene TRBV30; D uncertain. The germline CDR1 and CDR2 sequences are GTSNPN and SVGIG (reference sequence). This CDR3 is 13 amino acids long. V was cut by 2 bases and J by 3 bases, with 5 bases left in between. Here the CDR3 reads CAWSSCGANVLTF. In DNA form, the CDR3 reads TGTGCCTGGAGTAGCTGTGGGGCCAACGTCCTGACTTTC.

This clonotype has at least ten counts. The V and J genes are TRBV20-1 and TRBJ1-2, with D unclear. The CDR3 extends over 16 amino acids. V dropped 0 bases and J dropped 2 bases, with 16 bases sitting between them. Per germline, CDR1 DFQATT and CDR2 SNEGSKA (reference sequence). CDR3 nucleotides: TGCAGTGCTAGAGATCAGTCTCGGGAGACAAACTATGGCTACACCTTC. This codes for CSARDQSRETNYGYTF.

As regards this clonotype: A read error is possible here, since a much larger clone lies one base away. This chain links TRBV7-2 with TRBJ1-1; D is undetermined. The CDR3 loop spans 14 amino acids. Germline CDR1 SGHTA, CDR2 FQGNSA. For the CDR3, the DNA is TGTGCCAGCAGCTTAGAAATGGTGTCCACTAAAGCTTTCTTT. Translation: CASSLEMVSTKAFF.

This clonotype occurred many times. The rearrangement uses TRBV20-1 and TRBJ1-1; D possibly corresponds to TRBD1 (5 bases). Germline-derived CDR1 and CDR2 are DFQATT and SNEGSKA (reference sequence). The CDR3 has 15 residues. Trimming took 3 bases from V and 4 from J, leaving 18 bases between them. DNA of the CDR3: TGCAGTGCTAGTTTGTCGATGCAGGGAGGCACTGAAGCTTTCTTT. Translated, it gives CSASLSMQGGTEAFF.

This clonotype was picked up a small number of times. The chain joins TRBV9 to TRBJ2-2; 9 bases are shared with TRBD1. Germline V gene sequence: CDR1 SGDLS, CDR2 YYNGEE. The CDR3 is 17 residues long. Trimming cost V 4 bases and J 4 bases; bases outside gene matches: 11. The CDR3 loop reads CASSMTGGGSSTGELFF. CDR3 nucleotide sequence: TGTGCCAGCAGCATGACAGGGGGGGGCTCGAGCACCGGGGAGCTGTTTTTT.

This clonotype was seen only a few times. The V call is TRBV15, the J call TRBJ1-4; 8 bases map to TRBD1. Germline CDR1 LNHNV, CDR2 YYDKDF (reference sequence). CDR3 length: 15 amino acids. V lost 5 bases, J lost 4 bases, and 6 bases stayed unmatched. The DNA for the CDR3 is TGTGCCACCAGCGGCTACGACAGGGGTAATGAAAAACTGTTTTTT. It yields the protein CATSGYDRGNEKLFF.

This clonotype was seen a few times. A read error may explain this, as a much larger clone is one base away. The chain employs TRBV6-1 and TRBJ2-1, with D possibly being TRBD2 (6 bases). V was clipped by 6 bases and J by 4 bases, with 16 bases between them. The CDR3 runs to 15 residues. CDR1 is MNHNS and CDR2 is SASEGT in the germline V gene. The CDR3 sequence: CASRLGRDSYNEQFF. The CDR3 nucleotides read TGTGCCAGCAGACTAGGCAGGGACTCTTACAATGAGCAGTTCTTC.